These 6 T cell receptor beta chains were all obtained from the same sample, sequenced in a study of blood T cell repertoires in COVID-19. Clones were sequenced by immunoSEQ multiplex PCR, and TCRdb holds only the in-frame ones, with some missing. The profile shows around 180,000 clones, around 82% of them singletons. The specimen sequenced was peripheral blood. These receptors were obtained from an elderly man with COVID-19, enrolled during active disease.

The count of this clone is one. The chain carries TRBV27 and TRBJ1-1; weak D call: TRBD1 (6 bases). Trimming removed 6 bases from V and 1 base from J, with 15 bases in between. CDR1 is MNHEY, CDR2 SMNVEV, per germline (reference sequence). CDR3 size: 15 residues. The CDR3 region is CASSFGGGGNTEAFF. CDR3 DNA: TGTGCCAGCAGCTTCGGGGGCGGGGGGAACACTGAAGCTTTCTTT.

This chain connects TRBV5-1 to TRBJ1-1; D may be TRBD1 (5 bases). V was clipped by 2 bases and J by 0 bases, with 11 bases between them. The CDR3 sequence is 15 residues long. Germline V gives CDR1 SGHRS, CDR2 YFSETQ. Written as DNA, the CDR3 is TGCGCCAGCAGCTTCTCGGGACTGGTGAACACTGAAGCTTTCTTT. Protein: CASSFSGLVNTEAFF. Using reference TRBV5-1 and TRBJ1-1 for the parts outside the CDR3, the full variable domain is KAGVTQTPRYLIKTRGQQVTLSCSPISGHRSVSWYQQTPGQGLQFLFEYFSETQRNKGNFPGRFSGRQFSNSRSEMNVSTLELGDSALYLCASSFSGLVNTEAFFGQGTRLTVV.

The chain couples TRBV19 to TRBJ2-3; 12 bases map to TRBD1. The germline V gene has CDR1 LNHDA and CDR2 SQIVND (reference sequence). The CDR3 length is 15 residues. The V gene end was trimmed by 9 bases and the J gene end by 1 base; junction bases not matched to a gene: 5. The CDR3 protein is CASRGDRGRTDTQYF. CDR3 DNA: TGTGCCAGCAGAGGGGACAGGGGGCGCACAGATACGCAGTATTTT.

The genes are TRBV10-3 and TRBJ1-1; TRBD1 might be the D (5 bases). The germline V gene has CDR1 ENHRY and CDR2 SYGVKD. Trimming left V 5 bases short and J 1 base short, with 8 bases between. This CDR3 has 13 amino acids. For the CDR3, the DNA is TGTGCCATCAGTCCCGACAGGAACACTGAAGCTTTCTTT. It is translated as CAISPDRNTEAFF.

The chain uses TRBV6-1 and TRBJ1-3; no clear D gene. CDR1 is MNHNS and CDR2 is SASEGT in the germline V gene. CDR3 length equals 11 residues. V was pared by 8 bases and J by 8 bases, with 10 bases between. This CDR3 is CASSRGDTIYF. CDR3 coding DNA: TGTGCCAGCTCAAGAGGCGACACCATATATTTT.

The chain couples TRBV12-5 to TRBJ1-1; TRBD1 aligns across 7 bases. Germline CDR1 and CDR2: LGHNT and FRNRAP. After removal of 2 bases from V and 5 bases from J, the junction contained 5 bases not matched to a gene. This CDR3 has 14 amino acids. The CDR3 region is CASGLSTGNTEAFF. Here the CDR3 DNA reads TGTGCTAGTGGTTTGTCGACAGGGAATACTGAAGCTTTCTTT.